Following are 22 T cell receptor beta chains from one sample sequenced in a study of response to subunit inactivated influenza vaccine (dated 2018 in TCRdb). Receptor libraries were prepared by RT-PCR. Sequenced using an Illumina HiSeq 2500. TCRdb trimmed the raw reads at Q25, called clones with MiXCR and kept productive beta chains. All rows with the same CDR3 protein become a single entry with the most common DNA and genes. The sample table holds approximately 230,000 distinct CDR3 sequences, of which less than 15% were seen once. 7.5% to 10% of the sample belongs to the ten largest clones. The sequences come from non-naive T cells sorted from PBMCs, collected approximately 15 days before vaccination. This specimen's cell subset or site label, interpreted: memory T cell fraction. These receptors originate from a man aged 45 to 65 who received an inactivated influenza vaccine. Donor details come from another sample of the same person, matched by shared clones.

This clonotype was recorded at least ten times. This chain links TRBV25-1 with TRBJ2-3; TRBD2 matches 7 bases. J lost 6 bases, V lost 10 bases, and 16 bases had no gene match. Germline CDR1 and CDR2: MGHDK and SYGVNS. CDR3 length equals 15 residues. The CDR3 nucleotides read TGTGCCACCACTCTCTCGGACTCCGGGGGGGATACGCAGTATTTT. Protein sequence: CATTLSDSGGDTQYF. The variable domain in full, completed from reference TRBV25-1 and TRBJ2-3, reads EADIYQTPRYLVIGTGKKITLECSQTMGHDKMYWYQQDPGMELHLIHYSYGVNSTEKGDLSSESTVSRIRTEHFPLTLESARPSHTSQYLCATTLSDSGGDTQYFGPGTRLTVL.

This chain joins TRBV6-1 and TRBJ2-5, with D possibly being TRBD1 (6 bases). The CDR3 has 13 residues. V gave up 10 bases and J gave up 4 bases, with 16 bases separating them. CDR1 MNHNS and CDR2 SASEGT come from the germline V gene. CDR3 DNA: TGTGCCACCTCAACAGGGAAATCAGAGACCCAGTACTTC. It codes for CATSTGKSETQYF.

The chain couples TRBV28 to TRBJ1-2; D not certain. Germline V gene data show CDR1 as MDHEN and CDR2 as SYDVKM. V was pared by 3 bases and J by 8 bases, with 16 bases between. This CDR3 region has 14 residues. CDR3 DNA: TGTGCCAGCAGTTTCCCGACGGCGACCGGGGGCTACACCTTC. This gives the protein CASSFPTATGGYTF.

This clonotype was recorded many times. The chain is built from TRBV20-1 and TRBJ2-3, with TRBD1 as a possible D gene (6 bases). CDR3 length equals 15 residues. Per the germline V gene, CDR1 is DFQATT and CDR2 is SNEGSKA (reference sequence). V was cut by 6 bases and J by 3 bases, with 19 bases left in between. For the CDR3, the DNA is TGCAGTGCAGATAGGCGTCAGGGGATAACAGATACGCAGTATTTT. As protein: CSADRRQGITDTQYF.

This clonotype was picked up many times. One end of the junction does not line up with germline, which may come from a read error. This chain joins TRBV7-7 and TRBJ2-5; TRBD1 or TRBD2 may be the D gene (5 bases each). CDR1 is SSHAT, CDR2 FNYEAQ, per germline (reference sequence). The CDR3 spans 13 residues. Written as DNA, the CDR3 is TGTGCTAGCAGCCCGTATGGGGGAGAGACCCAGTACTTC. Protein sequence: CASSPYGGETQYF.

The CDR3 nucleotides are TGTGCCAGCAGTTTAGCCCAGCAGGGGCAGTTCTTC. It encodes CASSLAQQGQFF. The V gene is TRBV12-3 or TRBV12-4, the J gene TRBJ2-1; the D gene is possibly TRBD1 (5 bases). The V end was cut by 0 bases, the J end by 12 bases, with 9 bases between. This CDR3 spans 12 amino acids.

The chain joins TRBV30 to TRBJ2-5; D remains unclear. Trimming removed 0 bases from V and 5 bases from J, with 13 bases in between. The CDR3 has 14 residues. Per the germline V gene, CDR1 is GTSNPN and CDR2 is SVGIG (reference sequence). The CDR3 DNA is TGTGCCTGGAGTGTACGGGCATCCTGGGAGACCCAGTACTTC. This codes for CAWSVRASWETQYF. Full variable domain (rest looked up from reference TRBV30 and TRBJ2-5): SQTIHQWPATLVQPVGSPLSLECTVEGTSNPNLYWYRQAAGRGLQLLFYSVGIGQISSEVPQNLSASRPQDRQFILSSKKLLLSDSGFYLCAWSVRASWETQYFGPGTRLLVL.

The rearrangement uses TRBV4-2 and TRBJ2-5; D is unresolved. V lost 0 bases and J 2 bases, leaving 7 bases between the germline ends. The germline V gene encodes CDR1 LGHNA and CDR2 YNFKEQ. The CDR3 covers 14 residues. CDR3 nucleotides: TGTGCCAGCAGCCAAGATGGACCACAAGAGACCCAGTACTTC. Translating it yields CASSQDGPQETQYF.

The V call is TRBV2, the J call TRBJ2-1; no definite D call. V lost 2 bases, J lost 8 bases, and 10 bases lay in between. Germline V gene data show CDR1 as SNHLY and CDR2 as FYNNEI. The CDR3 runs to 13 residues. For the CDR3, the DNA is TGTGCCAGCAGTGAATCGGGTATTCATGAGCAGTTCTTC. The encoded protein is CASSESGIHEQFF.

To note about this clonotype: Likely a read error: the CDR3 ends without its conserved phenylalanine or tryptophan. The chain employs TRBV28 and TRBJ2-5; D assignment may be TRBD1 or TRBD2 (5 bases each). This CDR3 region has 13 residues. Trimming took 6 bases from V and 3 from J, leaving 11 bases between them. The germline CDR1 and CDR2 sequences are MDHEN and SYDVKM. CDR3 sequence: CASRGLGKETQYV. DNA for the CDR3: TGTGCCAGCAGGGGGCTCGGGAAAGAGACCCAGTACGTC.

The CDR3 reads CASSQDWTGQNTQYF. The CDR3 DNA reads TGCGCCAGCAGCCAAGACTGGACGGGACAAAATACGCAGTATTTT. V usage is TRBV4-3 and J usage is TRBJ2-3; possible D gene TRBD1, 6 bases. V was trimmed by 0 bases and J by 7 bases, leaving 14 bases between them. The CDR3 is 15 residues long. CDR1 LGHNA and CDR2 YSLEER come from the germline V gene.

The chain is built from TRBV20-1 and TRBJ2-3; D call uncertain. This CDR3 region has 13 residues. Germline CDR1 reads DFQATT; CDR2 reads SNEGSKA (reference sequence). V lost 5 bases and J lost 2, with 11 bases in between. CDR3 nucleotides: TGCAGTGCTGTTGGCAAGTACACAGATACGCAGTATTTT. Its translation is CSAVGKYTDTQYF.

The genes are TRBV7-2 and TRBJ2-1; D remains ambiguous. The CDR3 totals 14 residues. The germline gives CDR1 SGHTA, CDR2 FQGNSA. The germline V and J ends were trimmed by 5 bases and 2 bases, with 10 bases remaining between them. The CDR3 spells CASSPAHPYNEQFF. In DNA form, the CDR3 reads TGTGCCAGCAGCCCGGCGCACCCCTACAATGAGCAGTTCTTC.

The V call is TRBV30, the J call TRBJ2-7; D is tentatively TRBD1 or TRBD2 (5 bases each). With 0 bases removed from V and 0 bases from J, the gap between germline ends came to 12 bases. CDR1 and CDR2 from the germline V gene are GTSNPN and SVGIG (reference sequence). The CDR3 is 15 amino acids. The CDR3, as DNA: TGTGCCTGGAGTGTAGAGGGGCCGACCTCCTACGAGCAGTACTTC. Translated: CAWSVEGPTSYEQYF.

This clonotype was observed a handful of times. The chain joins TRBV20-1 to TRBJ2-2; 9 nucleotides match TRBD1. The germline V gene has CDR1 DFQATT and CDR2 SNEGSKA (reference sequence). The CDR3 length is 12 residues. The CDR3 DNA reads TGCGGGGGACAGGGCGCCACCGGGGAGCTGTTTTTT. This codes for CGGQGATGELFF.

This clonotype was seen many times. The chain couples TRBV10-1 to TRBJ2-1; the match to TRBD1 covers 11 bases. The CDR3 is 15 residues long. Germline trimming cut 5 bases from V and 3 bases from J; bases unmatched to any gene: 3. Germline CDR1 and CDR2: WNHNN and SYGVQD (reference sequence). The CDR3 bases are TGCGCCAGCAGTCGGGGACAGGGGGTCTACAATGAGCAGTTCTTC. This gives the protein CASSRGQGVYNEQFF.

The V gene is TRBV4-1, the J gene TRBJ1-4; 7 bases map to TRBD1. The germline V gene has CDR1 MGHRA and CDR2 YSYEKL. The length of the CDR3 is 14 residues. Unmatched junction bases numbered 4, after V lost 6 bases and J lost 3 bases. The CDR3 DNA is TGCGCCAGCAGGGACAGGATCTCTAATGAAAAACTGTTTTTT. Residues: CASRDRISNEKLFF.

This clonotype was counted ten times or more. The rearrangement links TRBV10-3 to TRBJ1-1, with 9 positions matching TRBD1. Germline V gene sequence: CDR1 ENHRY, CDR2 SYGVKD. With 7 bases clipped from V and 0 bases from J, the junction kept 6 bases outside the gene matches. The CDR3 covers 15 residues. The CDR3 is CAIKGTGNMNTEAFF. The CDR3 DNA is TGTGCCATCAAAGGGACAGGGAACATGAACACTGAAGCTTTCTTT.

The table lists this clonotype with many counts. The J gene is TRBJ2-2, the V gene TRBV15; 7 bases map to TRBD1. Germline assignment: CDR1 LNHNV and CDR2 YYDKDF (reference sequence). With V trimmed by 4 bases and J by 7 bases, 6 bases remained unmatched. This CDR3 spans 14 amino acids. CDR3 nucleotides: TGTGCCACCAGCATAGACAGGGCGGACGGGGAGCTGTTTTTT. The encoded protein is CATSIDRADGELFF.

This clonotype was counted between two and nine times. Since a much larger clone is just one base distant, this may be a read error. The genes are TRBV6-5 and TRBJ1-5; perhaps TRBD1 as D (5 bases). There are 15 residues in the CDR3. The germline gives CDR1 MNHEY, CDR2 SVGAGI. CDR3 in DNA: TGTGCCAGCTGTTACTCGGGCGGGGCTAGTCAGCCCCAGCATTTT. Translating it yields CASCYSGGASQPQHF.

This clonotype was counted many times. This chain uses TRBV4-3 with TRBJ2-7; D remains ambiguous. The CDR3 consists of 14 residues. Trimming stripped 2 bases from V and 1 base from J, with 9 bases between. The germline gives CDR1 LGHNA, CDR2 YSLEER. The CDR3 nucleotides are TGCGCCAGCAGCCAAATTACAGAATCCTACGAGCAGTACTTC. Translation: CASSQITESYEQYF.

This clonotype was counted only a few times. The chain carries TRBV7-2 and TRBJ2-7; no reliable D call. Germline V gene data show CDR1 as SGHTA and CDR2 as FQGNSA. The CDR3 loop spans 12 amino acids. The germline V and J ends were trimmed by 1 base and 6 bases, with 7 bases remaining between them. The CDR3 DNA is TGTGCCAGCAGCTTAGGGATCCTCGAGCAGTACTTC. It yields the protein CASSLGILEQYF. The complete variable domain, with remaining parts taken from reference TRBV7-2 and TRBJ2-7, reads GAGVSQSPSNKVTEKGKDVELRCDPISGHTALYWYRQSLGQGLEFLIYFQGNSAPDKSGLPSDRFSAERTGGSVSTLTIQRTQQEDSAVYLCASSLGILEQYFGPGTRLTVT.